Sequencing of this T cell receptor beta chain was carried out in a study of T-cell reconstitution after alpha-beta-depleted transplantation in children. Overall study results and limits: The high TCRbeta diversity at day 60 in some patients came from surviving recipient T cells and thymic progenitors. Alpha-beta T cells about two months after transplant reportedly derived from several hundred expanded graft clones. Newly made T cells mostly supplied T-cell counts and diversity one year after transplant.

The CDR3 totals 13 residues. Trimming removed 6 bases at V and 0 bases at J, with 6 bases between. Unique molecular identifiers were used in preparing the TCRbeta library. MiXCR was run by TCRdb on the PCR reads, yielding one entry per CDR3 protein. This table holds about a million distinct CDR3 sequences, 25% to 30% found once. As regards this clonotype: Its specificity is unknown.

This receptor was taken from a boy younger than two who had a stem cell transplant for SCID, so the T cells may come from the graft donor. The V gene is TRBV12-3 or TRBV12-4, the J gene TRBJ2-4, with D uncertain. The starting material was PBMCs, mostly from graft donor cells, obtained 360 days after TCRalphabeta/CD19-depleted stem cell transplant. CDR3 nucleotides: TGTGCCAGCAGGGTATTAGCCAAAAACATTCAGTACTTC. Translating gives CASRVLAKNIQYF.